What follows describes a single TCR beta chain. What it recognizes is unknown. The V gene's germline CDR1 is LGHDT and CDR2 YNNKEL (reference sequence). This CDR3 is built from 13 residues. Trimming took off 3 bases at V and 5 bases at J, with 8 bases between the two ends. Treatment defined: roughly 20 received Ad26.COV2.S at low or high dose, single or two shots; roughly five received placebo; per-sample allocation not given. Sampling occurred on day 63 after the first vaccine or placebo injection. An Ad26 vector was used to express Wuhan-strain SARS-CoV-2 spike as the vaccine. These data belong to a study of Ad26.COV2.S vaccination and SARS-CoV-2 variants. About the research overall: Within the COV1001 Ad26.COV2.S trial arm, the donor was enrolled. Ad26.COV2.S given intramuscularly, once or twice 56 days apart.

Whole-study results and caveats: Analytic work on TCR breadth and depth might have understated the full extent of total T cell responses.

Clones were sequenced by immunoSEQ multiplex PCR, and TCRdb holds only the in-frame ones, with some missing. The sample contains some 400,000 clones, about 91% of which appear only once. The V gene is TRBV3-1 (or the pseudogene TRBV3-2), the J gene TRBJ2-1; D is undetermined. The source of this sequence is a person aged 18-60 years who received the Ad26.COV2.S COVID-19 vaccine or a placebo. The sequencing here drew on peripheral blood, taken in a trial of Ad26.COV2.S vaccine versus placebo. CDR3 amino acids: CASSHSLHNEQFF. CDR3 nucleotide sequence: TGTGCCAGCAGCCACTCCCTCCACAATGAGCAGTTCTTC.